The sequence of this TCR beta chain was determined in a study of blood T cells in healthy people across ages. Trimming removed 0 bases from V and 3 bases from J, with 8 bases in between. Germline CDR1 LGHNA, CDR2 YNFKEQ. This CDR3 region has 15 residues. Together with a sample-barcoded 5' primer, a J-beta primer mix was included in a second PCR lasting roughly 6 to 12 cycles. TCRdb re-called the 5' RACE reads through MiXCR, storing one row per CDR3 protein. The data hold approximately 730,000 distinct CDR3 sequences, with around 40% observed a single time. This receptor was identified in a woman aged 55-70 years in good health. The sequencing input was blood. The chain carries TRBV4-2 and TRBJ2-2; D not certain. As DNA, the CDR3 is TGTGCCAGCAGCCAAGACCCCGGGTACACCGGGGAGCTGTTTTTT. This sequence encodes CASSQDPGYTGELFF.